The rows below give T cell receptor beta chains drawn from one sample of a study of blood T cells in healthy people across ages. TCRdb re-called the 5' RACE reads through MiXCR, storing one row per CDR3 protein. Here the sample spans 700,000 to 1,000,000 distinct CDR3 sequences, 40% to 50% being singletons. Sequences were obtained from blood. Source of these receptors: a man in his 60s in good health. Each CDR3 is given with its conserved first and last residue. The D gene is left open where the match is weak. The size field is filled for only some rows; it gives once, few, many or a size class.

abundance,j_gene,d_gene,v_gene,CDR3aa,CDR3nt
few,TRBJ1-6,TRBD1,TRBV2,CASIVGTEYNSPLHF,TGTGCCAGCATAGTCGGGACAGAGTATAATTCACCCCTCCACTTT
few,TRBJ2-5,NA,TRBV12-3/TRBV12-4,CASSFLSGPQTQYF,TGTGCCAGCAGTTTCCTCTCGGGTCCGCAGACCCAGTACTTC
NA,TRBJ1-2,NA,TRBV29-1,CSVERSGSGGYTF,TGCAGCGTTGAACGTTCAGGGTCGGGTGGCTACACCTTC
NA,TRBJ2-1,TRBD1,TRBV7-3,CASSLDTGGPYNEQFF,TGTGCCAGCAGCTTAGATACAGGGGGCCCCTACAATGAGCAGTTCTTC
few,TRBJ2-1,TRBD2,TRBV14,CASSQRGSDEQFF,TGTGCCAGCAGCCAGCGGGGGAGTGATGAGCAGTTCTTC
few,TRBJ1-6,TRBD1,TRBV7-2,CASSGTVNSPLHF,TGTGCCAGCAGTGGGACAGTTAATTCACCCCTCCACTTT
few,TRBJ1-1,NA,TRBV6-5,CASSYSVSVNTEAFF,TGTGCCAGCAGTTACTCGGTTTCCGTAAACACTGAAGCTTTCTTT
NA,TRBJ2-5,TRBD1,TRBV6-2/TRBV6-3,CASRRDRVSYNEQYF,TGTGCCAGCAGAAGAGACAGGGTCTCCTACAATGAGCAGTACTTC
few,TRBJ2-2,TRBD1,TRBV11-2,CASSFPVLGTATGELFF,TGTGCCAGCAGCTTTCCGGTCCTGGGGACAGCCACCGGGGAGCTGTTTTTT
many,TRBJ2-7,TRBD1,TRBV9,CASSVGQGVGYEQYF,TGTGCCAGCAGCGTAGGACAGGGGGTGGGTTACGAGCAGTACTTC
once,TRBJ1-2,NA,TRBV9,CASSVDMDYYGYTF,TGTGCCAGCAGCGTAGATATGGATTACTATGGCTACACCTTC
NA,TRBJ2-1,TRBD2,TRBV20-1,CSASHQRGAYNEQFF,TGCAGTGCGTCCCACCAGCGGGGGGCATACAATGAGCAGTTCTTC
NA,TRBJ2-7,TRBD1,TRBV7-8,CASSPNRGSSYEQYF,TGTGCCAGCAGCCCTAACAGGGGGAGCTCCTACGAGCAGTACTTC
NA,TRBJ2-3,TRBD2,TRBV7-9,CASSFLTYGGASTDTQYF,TGTGCCAGCAGCTTCCTAACTTACGGGGGGGCCAGCACAGATACGCAGTATTTT
NA,TRBJ1-6,TRBD1,TRBV7-2,CASSPTTGGPYNSPLHF,TGTGCCAGCAGCCCAACGACAGGGGGTCCCTATAATTCACCCCTCCACTTT
NA,TRBJ1-1,NA,TRBV25-1,CARSQRALYGNTEAFF,TGTGCCAGGAGTCAAAGGGCTTTATATGGGAACACTGAAGCTTTCTTT
NA,TRBJ2-7,NA,TRBV18,CASSTGDFDEQYF,TGTGCCAGCTCTACCGGGGACTTCGATGAGCAGTACTTC
few,TRBJ2-4,NA,TRBV20-1,CSARGDFQAKNIQYF,TGCAGTGCTAGAGGGGACTTTCAAGCCAAAAACATTCAGTACTTC
NA,TRBJ2-3,NA,TRBV10-3,CAISDGGGTLYTDTQYF,TGTGCCATCAGTGATGGAGGCGGGACACTTTACACAGATACGCAGTATTTT
NA,TRBJ2-7,TRBD1,TRBV7-2,CAGSIGQGASYEQYF,TGTGCCGGCAGCATCGGACAGGGGGCGAGCTACGAGCAGTACTTC
few,TRBJ2-5,NA,TRBV12-3/TRBV12-4,CASSPQGWETQYF,TGTGCCAGCAGCCCCCAGGGTTGGGAGACCCAGTACTTC
few,TRBJ2-5,TRBD1,TRBV2,CASRTSGQGLETQYF,TGTGCCAGCAGAACGTCGGGACAGGGCTTAGAGACCCAGTACTTC
few,TRBJ2-4,NA,TRBV15,CATSREMAAANIQYF,TGTGCCACCAGCAGAGAGATGGCGGCAGCTAACATTCAGTACTTC
NA,TRBJ2-5,NA,TRBV5-5,CASSPTRVIRETRYF,TGTGCCAGCAGTCCGACGCGGGTTATTCGGGAGACCCGGTACTTC